This T cell receptor (beta chain) is from a study of blood T cell repertoires in COVID-19. Study information: The origin of the acute and convalescent COVID-19 samples was the United States, Italy and Spain.

The CDR3 sequence is 14 residues long. V lost 2 bases to trimming and J lost 7 bases, with 12 bases between them. Assay used: immunoSEQ multiplex PCR; TCRdb lists only in-frame clones, some missing. The top ten clones hold under 4.5% of a sample with more than 200,000 clones, more than 65% of them seen once. This clone has a single count. The source is a woman aged 40 to 55 with active or convalescent COVID-19. The chain carries TRBV6-7 and TRBJ1-5; no firm D call. TRBV6-7 falls under the ORF class, with uncertain function. Sequencing was done on a sample of peripheral blood. The CDR3 here is CASSYLALSQPQHF. The CDR3 DNA sequence: TGTGCCAGCAGTTACCTGGCTTTATCACAGCCCCAGCATTTT.